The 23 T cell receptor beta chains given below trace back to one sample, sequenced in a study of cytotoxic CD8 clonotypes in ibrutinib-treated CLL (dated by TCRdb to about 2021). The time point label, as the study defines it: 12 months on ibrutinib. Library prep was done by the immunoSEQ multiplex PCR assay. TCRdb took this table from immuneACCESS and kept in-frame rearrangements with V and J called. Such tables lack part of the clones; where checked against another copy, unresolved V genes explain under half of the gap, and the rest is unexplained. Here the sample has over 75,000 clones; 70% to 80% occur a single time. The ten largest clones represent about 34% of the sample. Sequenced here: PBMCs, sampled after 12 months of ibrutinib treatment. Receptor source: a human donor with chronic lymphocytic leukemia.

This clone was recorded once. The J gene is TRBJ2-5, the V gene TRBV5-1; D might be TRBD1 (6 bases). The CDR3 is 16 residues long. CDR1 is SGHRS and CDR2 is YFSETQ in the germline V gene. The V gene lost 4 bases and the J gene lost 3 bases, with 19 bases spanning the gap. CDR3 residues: CASSLPTGTQEETQYF. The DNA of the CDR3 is TGCGCCAGCAGCCTACCTACCGGGACACAGGAAGAGACCCAGTACTTC. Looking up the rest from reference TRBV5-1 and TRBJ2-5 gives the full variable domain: KAGVTQTPRYLIKTRGQQVTLSCSPISGHRSVSWYQQTPGQGLQFLFEYFSETQRNKGNFPGRFSGRQFSNSRSEMNVSTLELGDSALYLCASSLPTGTQEETQYFGPGTRLLVL.

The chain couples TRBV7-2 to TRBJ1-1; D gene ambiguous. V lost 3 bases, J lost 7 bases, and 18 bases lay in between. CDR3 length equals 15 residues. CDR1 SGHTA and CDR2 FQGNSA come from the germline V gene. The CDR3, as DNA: TGTGCCAGCAGCTTTTACGGCCCCGGCCGGAATGAAGCTTTCTTT. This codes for CASSFYGPGRNEAFF.

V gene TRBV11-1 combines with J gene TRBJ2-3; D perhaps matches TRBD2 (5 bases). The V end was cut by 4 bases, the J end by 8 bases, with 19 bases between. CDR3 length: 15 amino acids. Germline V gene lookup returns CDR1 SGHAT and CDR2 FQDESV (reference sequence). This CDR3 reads CASSSRTPRGGTQYF. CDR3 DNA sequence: TGTGCCAGCAGCTCCAGGACTCCCCGCGGCGGTACGCAGTATTTT.

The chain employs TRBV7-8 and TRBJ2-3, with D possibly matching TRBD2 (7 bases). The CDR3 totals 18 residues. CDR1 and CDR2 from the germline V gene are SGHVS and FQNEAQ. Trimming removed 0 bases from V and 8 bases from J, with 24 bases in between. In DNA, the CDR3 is TGTGCCAGCAGCTTAGCGGGGTGGGGGGGCAAATCCCCCGGTACGCAGTATTTT. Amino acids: CASSLAGWGGKSPGTQYF.

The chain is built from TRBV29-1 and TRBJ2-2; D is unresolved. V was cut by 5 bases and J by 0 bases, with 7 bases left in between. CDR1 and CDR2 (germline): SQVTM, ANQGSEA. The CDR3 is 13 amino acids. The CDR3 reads CSVLVPNTGELFF. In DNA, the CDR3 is TGCAGCGTTTTAGTCCCGAACACCGGGGAGCTGTTTTTT.

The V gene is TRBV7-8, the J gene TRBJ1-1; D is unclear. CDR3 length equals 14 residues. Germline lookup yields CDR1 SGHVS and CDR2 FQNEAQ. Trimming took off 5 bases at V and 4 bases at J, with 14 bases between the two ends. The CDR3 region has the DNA TGTGCCAGCAGCCCCCCCCGCAGCCTCACTGAAGCTTTCTTT. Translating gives CASSPPRSLTEAFF. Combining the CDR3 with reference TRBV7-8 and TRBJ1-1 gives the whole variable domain GAGVSQSPRYKVAKRGQDVALRCDPISGHVSLFWYQQALGQGPEFLTYFQNEAQLDKSGLPSDRFFAERPEGSVSTLKIQRTQQEDSAVYLCASSPPRSLTEAFFGQGTRLTVV.

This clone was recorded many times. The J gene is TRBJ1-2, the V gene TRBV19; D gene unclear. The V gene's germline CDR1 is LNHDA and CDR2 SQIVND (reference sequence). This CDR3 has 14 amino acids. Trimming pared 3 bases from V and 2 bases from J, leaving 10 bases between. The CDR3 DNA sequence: TGTGCCAGTAGTATGGATCACACCAACTATGGCTACACCTTC. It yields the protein CASSMDHTNYGYTF.

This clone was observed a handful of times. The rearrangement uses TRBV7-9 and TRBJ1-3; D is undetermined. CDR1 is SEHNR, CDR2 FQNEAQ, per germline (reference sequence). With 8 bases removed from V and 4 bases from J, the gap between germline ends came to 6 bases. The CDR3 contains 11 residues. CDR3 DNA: TGTGCCAGCGGGGAGGGAAACACCATATATTTT. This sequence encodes CASGEGNTIYF.

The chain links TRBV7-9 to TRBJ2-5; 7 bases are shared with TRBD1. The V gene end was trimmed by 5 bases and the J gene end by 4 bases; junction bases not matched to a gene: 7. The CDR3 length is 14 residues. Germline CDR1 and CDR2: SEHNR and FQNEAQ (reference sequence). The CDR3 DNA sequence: TGTGCCAGCAGCATCGGACAGGCCCGAGAGACCCAGTACTTC. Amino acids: CASSIGQARETQYF.

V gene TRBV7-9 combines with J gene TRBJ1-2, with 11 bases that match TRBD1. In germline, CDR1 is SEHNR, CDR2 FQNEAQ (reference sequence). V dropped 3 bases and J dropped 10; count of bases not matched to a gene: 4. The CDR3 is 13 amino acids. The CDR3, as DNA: TGTGCCAGCAGCTTGGGGACAGGGGGTTTCTACACCTTC. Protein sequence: CASSLGTGGFYTF. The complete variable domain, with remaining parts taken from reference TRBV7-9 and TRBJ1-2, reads DTGVSQNPRHKITKRGQNVTFRCDPISEHNRLYWYRQTLGQGPEFLTYFQNEAQLEKSRLLSDRFSAERPKGSFSTLEIQRTEQGDSAMYLCASSLGTGGFYTFGSGTRLTVV.

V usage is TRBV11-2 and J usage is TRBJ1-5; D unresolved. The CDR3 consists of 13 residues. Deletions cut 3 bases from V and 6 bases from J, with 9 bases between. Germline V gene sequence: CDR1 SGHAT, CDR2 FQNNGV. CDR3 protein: CASSFDRGQPQHF. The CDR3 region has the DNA TGTGCCAGCAGCTTCGATCGAGGTCAGCCCCAGCATTTT.

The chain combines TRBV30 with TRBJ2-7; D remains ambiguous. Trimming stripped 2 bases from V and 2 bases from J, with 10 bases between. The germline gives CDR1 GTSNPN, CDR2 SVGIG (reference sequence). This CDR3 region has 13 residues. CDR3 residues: CAWSNPGPYEQYF. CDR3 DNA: TGTGCCTGGAGTAATCCCGGGCCCTACGAGCAGTACTTC.

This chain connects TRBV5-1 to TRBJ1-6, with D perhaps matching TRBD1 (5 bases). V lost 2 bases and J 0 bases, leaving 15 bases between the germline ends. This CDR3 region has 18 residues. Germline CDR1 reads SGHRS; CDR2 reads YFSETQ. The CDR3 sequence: CASSFRGASSSYNSPLHF. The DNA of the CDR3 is TGCGCCAGCAGCTTCCGGGGCGCCTCTAGCTCCTATAATTCACCCCTCCACTTT.

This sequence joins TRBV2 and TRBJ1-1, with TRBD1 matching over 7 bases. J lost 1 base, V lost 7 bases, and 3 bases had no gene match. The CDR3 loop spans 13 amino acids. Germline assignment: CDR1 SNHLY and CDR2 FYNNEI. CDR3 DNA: TGTGCCAGCAAGGGACAGCCGAACACTGAAGCTTTCTTT. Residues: CASKGQPNTEAFF.

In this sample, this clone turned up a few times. As DNA, the CDR3 is TGTGCCAGCAGCCCCCAGAGGGGCGGGCAAGCTTTCTTT. Translation: CASSPQRGGQAFF. The J gene is TRBJ1-1, the V gene TRBV7-9; TRBD1 might be the D (5 bases). This CDR3 region has 13 residues. Trimming took 5 bases from V and 9 from J, leaving 16 bases between them. Germline V gene data show CDR1 as SEHNR and CDR2 as FQNEAQ (reference sequence).

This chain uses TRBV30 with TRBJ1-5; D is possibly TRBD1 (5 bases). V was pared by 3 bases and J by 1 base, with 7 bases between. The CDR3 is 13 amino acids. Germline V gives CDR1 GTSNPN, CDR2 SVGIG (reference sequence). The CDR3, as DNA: TGTGCCTGGAGAGGGGCCAGCAATCAGCCCCAGCATTTT. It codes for CAWRGASNQPQHF.

The CDR3 here is CASSLEMGQGADEAFF. In DNA, the CDR3 is TGTGCCAGCAGCTTGGAAATGGGACAGGGGGCTGACGAAGCTTTCTTT. V is TRBV5-8 and J is TRBJ1-1; 12 nucleotides line up with TRBD1. The germline V gene encodes CDR1 SGHTS and CDR2 YDEGEE. The CDR3 extends over 16 amino acids. J was trimmed by 8 bases and V by 0 bases; bases with no gene match: 8.

CDR3 protein: CAWSVNKGPYEQYF. The CDR3 nucleotides read TGTGCCTGGAGTGTCAACAAGGGACCCTACGAGCAGTACTTC. This chain joins TRBV30 and TRBJ2-7; perhaps D is TRBD1 or TRBD2 (5 bases each). Germline V gene lookup returns CDR1 GTSNPN and CDR2 SVGIG (reference sequence). CDR3 length equals 14 residues. V lost 0 bases and J 2 bases, leaving 11 bases between the germline ends. The whole variable domain, filled in from reference TRBV30 and TRBJ2-7, reads SQTIHQWPATLVQPVGSPLSLECTVEGTSNPNLYWYRQAAGRGLQLLFYSVGIGQISSEVPQNLSASRPQDRQFILSSKKLLLSDSGFYLCAWSVNKGPYEQYFGPGTRLTVT.

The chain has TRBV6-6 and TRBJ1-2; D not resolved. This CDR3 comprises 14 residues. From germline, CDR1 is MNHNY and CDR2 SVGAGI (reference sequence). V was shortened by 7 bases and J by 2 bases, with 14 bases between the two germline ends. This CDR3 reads CASKISNGNYGYTF. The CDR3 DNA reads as TGTGCCAGCAAGATTTCCAATGGCAACTATGGCTACACCTTC.

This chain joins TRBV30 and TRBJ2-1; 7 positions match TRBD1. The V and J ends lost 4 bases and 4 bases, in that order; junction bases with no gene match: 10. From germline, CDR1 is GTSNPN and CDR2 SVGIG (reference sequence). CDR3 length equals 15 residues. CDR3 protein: CAWKSRQGFYNEQFF. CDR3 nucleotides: TGTGCCTGGAAATCGAGACAGGGATTTTACAATGAGCAGTTCTTC.

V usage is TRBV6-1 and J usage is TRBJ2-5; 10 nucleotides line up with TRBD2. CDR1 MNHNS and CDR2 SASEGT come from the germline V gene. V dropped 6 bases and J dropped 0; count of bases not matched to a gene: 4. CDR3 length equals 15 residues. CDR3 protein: CASRELAGNQETQYF. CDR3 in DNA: TGTGCCAGCAGGGAACTAGCGGGGAACCAAGAGACCCAGTACTTC.

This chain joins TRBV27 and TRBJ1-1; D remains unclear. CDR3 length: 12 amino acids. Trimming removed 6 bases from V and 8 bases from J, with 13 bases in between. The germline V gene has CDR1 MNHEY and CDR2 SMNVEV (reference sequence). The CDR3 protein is CASRGLQTEAFF. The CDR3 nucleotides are TGTGCCAGCAGAGGTTTACAAACCGAAGCTTTCTTT.

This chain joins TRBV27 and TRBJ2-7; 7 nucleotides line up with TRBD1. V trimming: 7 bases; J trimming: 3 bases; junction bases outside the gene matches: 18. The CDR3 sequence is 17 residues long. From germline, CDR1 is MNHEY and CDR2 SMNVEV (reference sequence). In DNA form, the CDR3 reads TGTGCCAGCAAGGGGGCAAACCAGGGTAGCCTCCACTACGAGCAGTACTTC. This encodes CASKGANQGSLHYEQYF.